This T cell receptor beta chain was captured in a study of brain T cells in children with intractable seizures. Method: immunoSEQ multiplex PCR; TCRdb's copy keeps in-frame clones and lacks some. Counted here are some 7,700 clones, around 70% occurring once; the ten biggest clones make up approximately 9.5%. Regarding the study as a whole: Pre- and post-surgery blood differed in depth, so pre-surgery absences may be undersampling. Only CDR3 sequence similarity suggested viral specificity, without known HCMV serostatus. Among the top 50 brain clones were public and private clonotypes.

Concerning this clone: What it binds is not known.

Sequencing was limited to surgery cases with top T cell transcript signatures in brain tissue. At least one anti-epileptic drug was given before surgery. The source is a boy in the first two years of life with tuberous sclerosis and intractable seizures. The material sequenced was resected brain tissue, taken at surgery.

CDR3 sequence: CASKGGSGSNEQFF. The CDR3 nucleotides are TGTGCCTCGAAAGGAGGTAGCGGGAGTAATGAGCAGTTCTTC. The V gene is TRBV10-3, the J gene TRBJ2-1; TRBD2 agrees at 9 bases. CDR3 length: 14 amino acids. Germline-derived CDR1 and CDR2 are ENHRY and SYGVKD. V was clipped by 11 bases and J by 7 bases; unmatched bases: 12.